A selection of T cell receptor beta chains follows, all from one sample in a study of T-cell reconstitution after alpha-beta-depleted transplantation in children. TCRdb itself ran the PCR reads through MiXCR, one entry per CDR3 protein. The table shows about 600,000 distinct CDR3 sequences, with about 11% occurring only once. This specimen consisted of PBMCs from the stem cell graft donor, obtained from the stem cell graft. These receptors were taken from a human donor who donated a stem cell graft to a child with acute myeloid leukemia. The CDR3 runs from the conserved cysteine through the conserved F or W. Fields, in order: clone size, V gene, J gene, D gene, CDR3 protein, CDR3 DNA. The D gene is left open where the match is weak. Not every row has a clone size; where given, it reads once, few, many or a size class.

abundance: many
v_gene: TRBV11-1
j_gene: TRBJ2-1
d_gene: .
CDR3aa: CASSSFGQLATEQFF
CDR3nt: TGTGCCAGCAGCTCTTTCGGACAGCTGGCAACTGAGCAGTTCTTC

abundance: few
v_gene: TRBV29-1
j_gene: TRBJ1-4
d_gene: .
CDR3aa: CSVALNEKLFF
CDR3nt: TGCAGCGTTGCCCTGAATGAAAAACTGTTTTTT

abundance: few
v_gene: TRBV20-1
j_gene: TRBJ2-3
d_gene: .
CDR3aa: CSAPIWRTDTQYF
CDR3nt: TGCAGTGCCCCCATTTGGCGCACAGATACGCAGTATTTT

abundance: many
v_gene: TRBV29-1
j_gene: TRBJ1-2
d_gene: .
CDR3aa: CSVVGQGGYTF
CDR3nt: TGCAGCGTTGTGGGGCAGGGCGGCTACACCTTC

abundance: many
v_gene: TRBV6-2/TRBV6-3
j_gene: TRBJ2-6
d_gene: TRBD1
CDR3aa: CASSRGQGASGANVLTF
CDR3nt: TGTGCCAGCAGCAGGGGACAGGGGGCCTCTGGGGCCAACGTCCTGACTTTC

abundance: many
v_gene: TRBV7-9
j_gene: TRBJ1-5
d_gene: TRBD1
CDR3aa: CASSQTGGNQPQHF
CDR3nt: TGTGCCAGCAGTCAGACAGGGGGCAATCAGCCCCAGCATTTT

abundance: .
v_gene: TRBV18
j_gene: TRBJ2-5
d_gene: .
CDR3aa: CASSPPGVRETQYF
CDR3nt: TGTGCCAGCTCACCACCTGGGGTTCGGGAGACCCAGTACTTC

abundance: few
v_gene: TRBV12-3/TRBV12-4
j_gene: TRBJ2-2
d_gene: .
CDR3aa: CASSLFRVADTGELFF
CDR3nt: TGTGCCAGCAGTTTGTTCCGAGTAGCGGACACCGGGGAGCTGTTTTTT

abundance: .
v_gene: TRBV5-1
j_gene: TRBJ1-3
d_gene: .
CDR3aa: CASSLMGTSGNTIYF
CDR3nt: TGCGCCAGCAGCTTGATGGGGACCTCTGGAAACACCATATATTTT

abundance: .
v_gene: TRBV4-3
j_gene: TRBJ1-2
d_gene: .
CDR3aa: CASSQDPGFNYGYTF
CDR3nt: TGCGCCAGCAGCCAAGACCCGGGGTTTAACTATGGCTACACCTTC

abundance: .
v_gene: TRBV6-1
j_gene: TRBJ2-7
d_gene: TRBD1
CDR3aa: CASRTGQGSSYEQYF
CDR3nt: TGTGCCAGCAGGACCGGACAGGGTAGCTCCTACGAGCAGTACTTC

abundance: many
v_gene: TRBV6-2/TRBV6-3
j_gene: TRBJ2-6
d_gene: .
CDR3aa: CASSARGTSGANVLTF
CDR3nt: TGTGCCAGCAGTGCCCGGGGAACCTCTGGGGCCAACGTCCTGACTTTC

abundance: few
v_gene: TRBV30
j_gene: TRBJ2-1
d_gene: .
CDR3aa: CAADPRGHNEQFF
CDR3nt: TGTGCCGCGGACCCGCGGGGTCACAATGAGCAGTTCTTC

abundance: many
v_gene: TRBV27
j_gene: TRBJ1-4
d_gene: .
CDR3aa: CASSSSTRAREKLFF
CDR3nt: TGTGCCAGCAGTTCATCAACGAGGGCAAGAGAAAAACTGTTTTTT

abundance: few
v_gene: TRBV6-5
j_gene: TRBJ2-3
d_gene: TRBD2
CDR3aa: CATKGLAGGPPTDTQYF
CDR3nt: TGTGCCACGAAAGGACTAGCGGGAGGGCCACCCACAGATACGCAGTATTTT

abundance: .
v_gene: TRBV5-1
j_gene: TRBJ2-5
d_gene: .
CDR3aa: CASSSARGETQYF
CDR3nt: TGCGCCAGCAGCTCAGCCAGAGGGGAGACCCAGTACTTC

abundance: .
v_gene: TRBV20-1
j_gene: TRBJ2-3
d_gene: TRBD2
CDR3aa: CSARDRLSGSSDTQYF
CDR3nt: TGCAGTGCTAGAGATCGGTTGAGCGGGAGCTCAGATACGCAGTATTTT

abundance: .
v_gene: TRBV10-3
j_gene: TRBJ2-7
d_gene: .
CDR3aa: CAISRDRSEQYF
CDR3nt: TGTGCCATCTCAAGGGATCGTAGCGAGCAGTACTTC

abundance: few
v_gene: TRBV29-1
j_gene: TRBJ2-5
d_gene: TRBD1
CDR3aa: CSVEDPGGLETQYF
CDR3nt: TGCAGCGTTGAAGACCCAGGGGGCCTAGAGACCCAGTACTTC

abundance: .
v_gene: TRBV7-2
j_gene: TRBJ2-7
d_gene: .
CDR3aa: CASSLSAGPYEQYF
CDR3nt: TGTGCCAGCAGCTTGTCGGCGGGACCCTACGAGCAGTACTTC

abundance: many
v_gene: TRBV7-8
j_gene: TRBJ1-6
d_gene: .
CDR3aa: CASSLGQAHNSPLHF
CDR3nt: TGTGCCAGCAGCTTAGGACAGGCCCATAATTCACCCCTCCACTTT

abundance: .
v_gene: TRBV5-1
j_gene: TRBJ2-1
d_gene: TRBD2
CDR3aa: CASSLGGLAGSDSYNEQFF
CDR3nt: TGCGCCAGCAGCTTGGGCGGGCTAGCGGGATCGGACTCCTACAATGAGCAGTTCTTC

abundance: .
v_gene: TRBV28
j_gene: TRBJ2-7
d_gene: .
CDR3aa: CASRLDSHAGSEQYF
CDR3nt: TGTGCCAGCAGATTGGACAGTCACGCGGGCTCCGAGCAGTACTTC

abundance: many
v_gene: TRBV9
j_gene: TRBJ2-3
d_gene: .
CDR3aa: CASSETGTGTTDTQYF
CDR3nt: TGTGCCAGCAGCGAGACAGGAACAGGGACCACAGATACGCAGTATTTT

abundance: few
v_gene: TRBV7-9
j_gene: TRBJ1-3
d_gene: .
CDR3aa: CASSSRTTGNTIYF
CDR3nt: TGTGCCAGCAGCTCGAGGACGACTGGAAACACCATATATTTT

abundance: few
v_gene: TRBV12-3/TRBV12-4
j_gene: TRBJ1-2
d_gene: TRBD1
CDR3aa: CASSSLDRELYGYTF
CDR3nt: TGTGCCAGCAGTTCCCTGGACAGGGAACTATATGGCTACACCTTC

abundance: .
v_gene: TRBV29-1
j_gene: TRBJ2-3
d_gene: TRBD2
CDR3aa: CSVAGLAGGTSTDTQYF
CDR3nt: TGCAGCGTCGCAGGACTAGCGGGAGGGACTAGCACAGATACGCAGTATTTT

abundance: .
v_gene: TRBV2
j_gene: TRBJ2-1
d_gene: TRBD2
CDR3aa: CASRAGLAGGGGEQFF
CDR3nt: TGTGCCAGCAGAGCGGGACTAGCGGGAGGAGGAGGTGAGCAGTTCTTC

abundance: many
v_gene: TRBV10-3
j_gene: TRBJ1-5
d_gene: .
CDR3aa: CAITPRRLGNQPQHF
CDR3nt: TGTGCCATCACCCCACGGAGATTAGGCAATCAGCCCCAGCATTTT

abundance: .
v_gene: TRBV9
j_gene: TRBJ2-1
d_gene: .
CDR3aa: CASSAATETLYNEQFF
CDR3nt: TGTGCCAGCAGCGCAGCTACAGAGACCCTCTACAATGAGCAGTTCTTC

abundance: .
v_gene: TRBV18
j_gene: TRBJ2-7
d_gene: .
CDR3aa: CASTAGALSYEQYF
CDR3nt: TGTGCCAGTACCGCCGGGGCCCTCTCCTACGAGCAGTACTTC

abundance: many
v_gene: TRBV7-9
j_gene: TRBJ2-2
d_gene: .
CDR3aa: CASSPGLSTGELFF
CDR3nt: TGTGCCAGCAGCCCAGGACTCAGCACCGGGGAGCTGTTTTTT

abundance: .
v_gene: TRBV7-2
j_gene: TRBJ1-6
d_gene: TRBD1
CDR3aa: CASSSGQGKNSPLHF
CDR3nt: TGTGCCAGCAGCTCCGGACAGGGAAAGAATTCACCCCTCCACTTT

abundance: few
v_gene: TRBV2
j_gene: TRBJ2-1
d_gene: TRBD2
CDR3aa: CASEQAGVGDEQFF
CDR3nt: TGTGCCAGCGAACAAGCGGGAGTAGGCGATGAGCAGTTCTTC

abundance: few
v_gene: TRBV27
j_gene: TRBJ1-5
d_gene: .
CDR3aa: CASRMDSINQPQHF
CDR3nt: TGTGCCAGCAGGATGGACAGTATCAATCAGCCCCAGCATTTT

abundance: many
v_gene: TRBV5-1
j_gene: TRBJ2-1
d_gene: TRBD1
CDR3aa: CASSPQGQGANEQFF
CDR3nt: TGCGCCAGCAGCCCACAGGGACAGGGGGCGAATGAGCAGTTCTTC

abundance: many
v_gene: TRBV30
j_gene: TRBJ2-1
d_gene: TRBD2
CDR3aa: CAWSVRAGGFNEQFF
CDR3nt: TGTGCCTGGAGTGTACGGGCGGGAGGGTTCAATGAGCAGTTCTTC

abundance: many
v_gene: TRBV5-1
j_gene: TRBJ2-5
d_gene: TRBD1
CDR3aa: CASSIQGRETQYF
CDR3nt: TGCGCCAGCTCAATACAGGGGCGGGAGACCCAGTACTTC

abundance: .
v_gene: TRBV9
j_gene: TRBJ2-5
d_gene: TRBD2
CDR3aa: CASSVGTSGVHYQETQYF
CDR3nt: TGTGCCAGCAGCGTCGGGACTAGCGGGGTCCACTACCAAGAGACCCAGTACTTC